The T cell receptor (beta chain) described here comes from a study of T-cell memory formation after mild COVID-19. Study results and limitations: Among clones peaking at day 37 in the second wave, SARS-CoV-2 specificity remained unconfirmed.

MiXCR was run by TCRdb on the 5' RACE reads, yielding one entry per CDR3 protein. This sample yields over 350,000 distinct CDR3 sequences, of which 24% are seen a single time; 8.8% belongs to the top ten. This clonotype was seen more than once but under ten times. What it binds is unknown. This receptor was obtained from an adult woman who had mild COVID-19 (a few samples of this study predate the infection). Cell type and time point are not known. Sequencing was done on a sample of PBMCs or a T cell subset sorted from them (not recorded which).

The CDR3 here is CASSLGRERYGYTF. Here the CDR3 DNA reads TGCGCCAGCAGCTTGGGGCGGGAGAGGTATGGCTACACCTTC. This rearrangement joins TRBV5-1 to TRBJ1-2; D is uncertain. V was clipped by 0 bases and J by 5 bases, with 11 bases between them. This CDR3 comprises 14 residues. Germline CDR1 reads SGHRS; CDR2 reads YFSETQ.